Shown below are 11 T cell receptor beta chains from a single sample sequenced in a study of beta chain features in type 1 diabetes. Expressed TCRB transcripts got sequenced, as all isolated RNA was reverse transcribed. Clones were sequenced by immunoSEQ multiplex PCR, and TCRdb holds only the in-frame ones, with some missing. The table includes 850,000 to 900,000 clones, 15% to 20% detected once. Sequenced: naive CD4+ T cells from blood. The receptor set was obtained from a young woman in good health.

In this sample, this clone turned up a few times. CDR3: CATSRAPRANQPQHF. In nucleotides, the CDR3 is TGTGCCACCAGCAGAGCTCCGCGGGCTAATCAGCCCCAGCATTTT. This chain connects TRBV15 to TRBJ1-5; no definite D call. Germline V gives CDR1 LNHNV, CDR2 YYDKDF (reference sequence). V was trimmed by 1 base and J by 4 bases, leaving 11 bases between them. There are 15 residues in the CDR3.

This clone has a handful of counts. The gene calls are TRBV4-3 and TRBJ2-1; 7 nucleotides line up with TRBD2. The CDR3 sequence is 16 residues long. V shed 0 bases and J 2 bases; nucleotides not matched to a gene: 4. The germline gives CDR1 LGHNA, CDR2 YSLEER. CDR3 coding DNA: TGCGCCAGCAGCCAAGATCCTAGCGGCACCTACAATGAGCAGTTCTTC. Its translation: CASSQDPSGTYNEQFF.

The genes are TRBV19 and TRBJ2-1; 14 nucleotides match TRBD2. Trimming took 3 bases from V and 4 from J; bases not matched to a gene: 5. The CDR3 runs to 17 residues. From germline, CDR1 is LNHDA and CDR2 SQIVND (reference sequence). CDR3 sequence: CASSMGLAGARYNEQFF. The CDR3 nucleotides are TGTGCCAGTAGTATGGGACTAGCGGGAGCGCGATACAATGAGCAGTTCTTC. Variable domain in full (rest from reference TRBV19 and TRBJ2-1): DGGITQSPKYLFRKEGQNVTLSCEQNLNHDAMYWYRQDPGQGLRLIYYSQIVNDFQKGDIAEGYSVSREKKESFPLTVTSAQKNPTAFYLCASSMGLAGARYNEQFFGPGTRLTVL.

The table lists this clone with a few counts. This chain links TRBV27 with TRBJ2-5; 7 nucleotides agree with TRBD2. Germline CDR1 is MNHEY and CDR2 is SMNVEV (reference sequence). CDR3 length: 16 residues. V dropped 2 bases and J dropped 2; count of bases not matched to a gene: 8. This CDR3 is CASSLPRERFQETQYF. The CDR3 nucleotides are TGTGCCAGCAGTTTACCGCGGGAGAGGTTTCAAGAGACCCAGTACTTC.

The chain uses TRBV25-1 and TRBJ2-5; D possibly corresponds to TRBD1 (5 bases). The J call may be incorrect, as the DNA end agrees better with TRBJ2-7. The CDR3 spans 13 residues. Germline V gene sequence: CDR1 MGHDK, CDR2 SYGVNS. The CDR3 reads CASSFTGTYEQYF. For the CDR3, the DNA is TGTGCCAGTAGTTTTACAGGAACATACGAGCAGTACTTC.

This chain joins TRBV6-6 and TRBJ2-1, with 10 bases aligning to TRBD2. Germline V lookup: CDR1 MNHNY, CDR2 SVGAGI (reference sequence). The CDR3 loop spans 15 amino acids. The junction had 5 bases not matched to a gene; V was cut back by 2 bases and J by 7 bases. The CDR3 DNA follows: TGTGCCAGCAGTTACCGGACTAGCGGTGGGAATGAGCAGTTCTTC. It encodes CASSYRTSGGNEQFF.

This clone was counted between two and nine times. This rearrangement joins TRBV28 to TRBJ1-2; TRBD1 might be the D (5 bases). Trimming removed 5 bases from V and 4 bases from J, with 20 bases in between. The germline CDR1 and CDR2 sequences are MDHEN and SYDVKM. The CDR3 spans 16 residues. CDR3 protein: CASSLPGPTDVYGYTF. CDR3 coding DNA: TGTGCCAGCAGTCTCCCGGGGCCTACGGACGTCTATGGCTACACCTTC.

There are a few counts of this clone. The rearrangement links TRBV4-2 to TRBJ2-7, with 10 bases fitting TRBD1. CDR3 size: 15 residues. The V gene end was trimmed by 4 bases and the J gene end by 6 bases; junction bases not matched to a gene: 9. Germline V gives CDR1 LGHNA, CDR2 YNFKEQ. The CDR3 region has the DNA TGTGCCAGCAGCCCCCGGGACAGGGGATCTGGCGAGCAGTACTTC. Protein sequence: CASSPRDRGSGEQYF.

CDR3 DNA sequence: TGCGCCAGCAGCCAAGAATACTCTGGCGTCGTGGCAGATACGCAGTATTTT. Its translation is CASSQEYSGVVADTQYF. The chain carries TRBV4-3 and TRBJ2-3; D remains ambiguous. The germline gives CDR1 LGHNA, CDR2 YSLEER. This CDR3 region has 17 residues. Trimming stripped 0 bases from V and 4 bases from J, with 17 bases between.

The J gene is TRBJ2-5, the V gene TRBV6-1; 10 bases are shared with TRBD2. This CDR3 comprises 17 residues. Germline trimming cut 4 bases from V and 2 bases from J; bases unmatched to any gene: 10. The germline V gene encodes CDR1 MNHNS and CDR2 SASEGT. The CDR3 region is CASSGPPGLAHQETQYF. CDR3 DNA: TGTGCCAGCAGTGGTCCCCCGGGACTAGCGCATCAAGAGACCCAGTACTTC.

The chain has TRBV27 and TRBJ2-7; D is uncertain. Trimming cost V 5 bases and J 0 bases, with 14 bases left between them. Germline V gene sequence: CDR1 MNHEY, CDR2 SMNVEV (reference sequence). CDR3 size: 15 residues. The CDR3 DNA reads as TGTGCCAGCAGTACCGCTTACTTAAGCTCCTACGAGCAGTACTTC. Residues: CASSTAYLSSYEQYF.